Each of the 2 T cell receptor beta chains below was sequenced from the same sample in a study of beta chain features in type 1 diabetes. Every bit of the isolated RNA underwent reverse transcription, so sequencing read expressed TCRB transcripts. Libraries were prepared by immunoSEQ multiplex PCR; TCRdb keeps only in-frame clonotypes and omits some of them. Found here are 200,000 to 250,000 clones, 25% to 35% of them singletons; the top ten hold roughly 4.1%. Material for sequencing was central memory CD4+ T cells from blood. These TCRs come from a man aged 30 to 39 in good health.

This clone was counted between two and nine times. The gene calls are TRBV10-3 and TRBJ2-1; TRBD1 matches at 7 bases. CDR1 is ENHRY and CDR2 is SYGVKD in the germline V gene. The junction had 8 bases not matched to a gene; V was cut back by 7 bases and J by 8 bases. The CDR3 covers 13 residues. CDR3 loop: CAITGQPSDEQFF. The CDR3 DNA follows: TGTGCCATCACGGGACAGCCATCCGATGAGCAGTTCTTC.

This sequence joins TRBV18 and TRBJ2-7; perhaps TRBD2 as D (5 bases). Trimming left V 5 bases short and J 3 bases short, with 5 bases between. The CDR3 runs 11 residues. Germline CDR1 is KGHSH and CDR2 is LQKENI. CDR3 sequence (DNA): TGTGCCAGCTCAGAGGGCTACGAGCAGTACTTC. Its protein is CASSEGYEQYF.